One and the same sample provided the 12 T cell receptor beta chains below, sequenced in a study of OX40 agonist ivuxolimab in advanced cancers. Method: immunoSEQ multiplex PCR; TCRdb's copy keeps in-frame clones and lacks some. The sample lists about 31,000 clones; about 85% were seen once. Sequenced here: CD4+ or CD8+ T cells sorted from blood, sampled in a trial of the OX40 agonist ivuxolimab. These receptors came from an adult with an advanced solid tumor such as melanoma, head and neck, liver or kidney cancer.

This clone appeared once. The chain employs TRBV6-1 and TRBJ2-1, with 13 nucleotides matching TRBD2. Trimming removed 6 bases from V and 9 bases from J; junction bases left unmatched: 11. Germline V gene lookup returns CDR1 MNHNS and CDR2 SASEGT. This CDR3 is 16 amino acids long. Here the CDR3 DNA reads TGTGCCAGCAGCGAATGGACTAGCGGGAGAAGGGGTGAGCAGTTCTTC. Amino acids: CASSEWTSGRRGEQFF.

J is TRBJ1-4 and V is TRBV28, with D maybe TRBD1 (6 bases). The CDR3 length is 14 residues. The V end was cut by 8 bases, the J end by 8 bases, with 18 bases between. Germline V lookup: CDR1 MDHEN, CDR2 SYDVKM. The CDR3 region is CASCRGGLEEKLFF. The CDR3 DNA reads as TGTGCCAGCTGCAGAGGGGGGCTGGAGGAAAAACTGTTTTTT.

This clone was recorded once. The chain combines TRBV6-1 with TRBJ2-3; D not resolved. This CDR3 is 14 amino acids long. V was shortened by 1 base and J by 6 bases, with 11 bases between the two germline ends. In germline, CDR1 is MNHNS, CDR2 SASEGT. The CDR3 protein is CASSEGLWADTQYF. In nucleotides, the CDR3 is TGTGCCAGCAGTGAAGGTTTGTGGGCCGATACGCAGTATTTT.

The rearrangement links TRBV7-3 to TRBJ2-1; possible D gene TRBD2, 7 bases. Trimming took off 3 bases at V and 7 bases at J, with 16 bases between the two ends. This CDR3 has 15 amino acids. Germline assignment: CDR1 SGHTA and CDR2 FQGTGA. The CDR3 DNA follows: TGTGCCAGCAGCTTGTCTGCGGGGGCGGGTAATGAGCAGTTCTTC. This codes for CASSLSAGAGNEQFF. The complete variable domain, with remaining parts taken from reference TRBV7-3 and TRBJ2-1, reads GAGVSQTPSNKVTEKGKYVELRCDPISGHTALYWYRQSLGQGPEFLIYFQGTGAADDSGLPNDRFFAVRPEGSVSTLKIQRTERGDSAVYLCASSLSAGAGNEQFFGPGTRLTVL.

The rearrangement joins TRBV6-1 to TRBJ2-7; D gene unclear. With 0 bases removed from V and 0 bases from J, the gap between germline ends came to 12 bases. Germline V gene data show CDR1 as MNHNS and CDR2 as SASEGT. There are 16 residues in the CDR3. DNA for the CDR3: TGTGCCAGCAGTGAAGCTGGAGCACCGAGCTCCTACGAGCAGTACTTC. Protein product: CASSEAGAPSSYEQYF.

The J gene is TRBJ1-2, the V gene TRBV18; TRBD1 matches 7 bases. The germline V gene has CDR1 KGHSH and CDR2 LQKENI. The CDR3 consists of 14 residues. The ends lost 4 bases at V and 3 bases at J; junction bases unmatched: 5. For the CDR3, the DNA is TGTGCCAGCTCACGACAGGGTACGGACTATGGCTACACCTTC. Its translation: CASSRQGTDYGYTF.

The V call is TRBV13, the J call TRBJ1-1; 7 nucleotides align to TRBD1. V was clipped by 5 bases and J by 12 bases; unmatched bases: 9. Per the germline V gene, CDR1 is PRHDT and CDR2 is FYEKMQ (reference sequence). This CDR3 comprises 12 residues. The CDR3 spells CASSPAGTAPFF. DNA for the CDR3: TGTGCCAGCAGCCCCGCCGGGACAGCCCCTTTCTTT.

The chain has TRBV18 and TRBJ2-7; perhaps TRBD1 as D (6 bases). CDR1 is KGHSH and CDR2 is LQKENI in the germline V gene. The V gene lost 0 bases and the J gene lost 7 bases, with 16 bases spanning the gap. The CDR3 runs to 15 residues. As DNA, the CDR3 is TGTGCCAGCTCACCACCGGGGACACTTTCGGGGGAGCAGTACTTC. Protein product: CASSPPGTLSGEQYF.

This chain links TRBV2 with TRBJ1-2, with TRBD1 matching over 7 bases. The CDR3 consists of 14 residues. With 3 bases clipped from V and 6 bases from J, the junction kept 7 bases outside the gene matches. The V gene's germline CDR1 is SNHLY and CDR2 FYNNEI. The CDR3 sequence is CASSDGGRGDGYTF. CDR3 DNA sequence: TGTGCCAGCAGTGACGGGGGCAGGGGGGATGGCTACACCTTC.

V usage is TRBV7-9 and J usage is TRBJ1-2, with D perhaps matching TRBD1 (5 bases). Trimming took 1 base from V and 6 from J, leaving 9 bases between them. Germline CDR1 and CDR2: SEHNR and FQNEAQ (reference sequence). This CDR3 has 13 amino acids. CDR3 sequence: CASSLERQNGYTF. Here the CDR3 DNA reads TGTGCCAGCAGCTTAGAGCGACAGAATGGCTACACCTTC. The entire variable domain, with the rest obtained from reference TRBV7-9 and TRBJ1-2, is as follows: DTGVSQNPRHKITKRGQNVTFRCDPISEHNRLYWYRQTLGQGPEFLTYFQNEAQLEKSRLLSDRFSAERPKGSFSTLEIQRTEQGDSAMYLCASSLERQNGYTFGSGTRLTVV.

This clone occurred a few times. The chain employs TRBV28 and TRBJ1-1; 8 bases are shared with TRBD1. CDR1 and CDR2 (germline): MDHEN, SYDVKM. The CDR3 spans 14 residues. V trimming: 6 bases; J trimming: 0 bases; junction bases outside the gene matches: 3. CDR3 sequence (DNA): TGTGCCAGCAGGACAGGGGACTTGAACACTGAAGCTTTCTTT. Amino acids: CASRTGDLNTEAFF. Filled out from reference TRBV28 and TRBJ1-1, the complete variable domain reads DVKVTQSSRYLVKRTGEKVFLECVQDMDHENMFWYRQDPGLGLRLIYFSYDVKMKEKGDIPEGYSVSREKKERFSLILESASTNQTSMYLCASRTGDLNTEAFFGQGTRLTVV.

The J gene is TRBJ2-1, the V gene TRBV4-1; 9 positions match TRBD1. The CDR3 contains 18 residues. Germline CDR1 reads MGHRA; CDR2 reads YSYEKL. Trimming removed 4 bases from V and 3 bases from J; junction bases left unmatched: 13. The CDR3 loop reads CASSLRLLGTGSYNEQFF. For the CDR3, the DNA is TGCGCCAGCAGCCTCCGCCTTCTCGGGACAGGGAGCTACAATGAGCAGTTCTTC.